This T cell receptor beta chain is drawn from a study of blood T cell repertoires in COVID-19. Study-level information: There were acute and convalescent COVID-19 samples, and they came from the United States, Italy and Spain. PBMCs, B-cell-depleted T cells, or T cells provided the cDNA or gDNA that made up the material.

V was trimmed by 7 bases and J by 4 bases, leaving 19 bases between them. Germline CDR1 is MDHEN and CDR2 is SYDVKM. The CDR3 consists of 15 residues. Original data processing: The assay estimated nucleated cells by amplifying reference gene primers. The assay was immunoSEQ multiplex PCR, and TCRdb's table has in-frame clones only and misses some. The V and J calls and clone size are taken from that table; D and trimming were inferred from the DNA. The profile shows over 250,000 clones, roughly 88% of them singletons. The gene calls are TRBV28 and TRBJ1-1; D may be TRBD1 (6 bases). This sequence was found in a woman in her 70s with acute or convalescent COVID-19. Input material: peripheral blood. The CDR3 DNA reads TGTGCCAGCAACAGCCCAGGGGCCCAGCCCACTGAAGCTTTCTTT. This gives the protein CASNSPGAQPTEAFF.